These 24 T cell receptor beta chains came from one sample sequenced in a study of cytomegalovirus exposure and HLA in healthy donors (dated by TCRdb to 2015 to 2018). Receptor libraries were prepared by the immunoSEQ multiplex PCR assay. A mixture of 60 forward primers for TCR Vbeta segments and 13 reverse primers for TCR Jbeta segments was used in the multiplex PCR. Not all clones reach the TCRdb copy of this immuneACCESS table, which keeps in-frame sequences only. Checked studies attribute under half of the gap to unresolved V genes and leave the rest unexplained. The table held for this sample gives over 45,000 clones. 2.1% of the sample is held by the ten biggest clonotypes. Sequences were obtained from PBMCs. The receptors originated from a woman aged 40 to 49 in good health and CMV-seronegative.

The CDR3 here is CASTLLGQGDGYTF. The CDR3 DNA sequence: TGTGCCAGCACCCTCCTGGGACAGGGGGATGGCTACACCTTC. V and J are TRBV9 and TRBJ1-2, with 11 nucleotides matching TRBD1. The CDR3 consists of 14 residues. Germline CDR1 is SGDLS and CDR2 is YYNGEE. Trimming removed 6 bases from V and 6 bases from J; junction bases left unmatched: 7.

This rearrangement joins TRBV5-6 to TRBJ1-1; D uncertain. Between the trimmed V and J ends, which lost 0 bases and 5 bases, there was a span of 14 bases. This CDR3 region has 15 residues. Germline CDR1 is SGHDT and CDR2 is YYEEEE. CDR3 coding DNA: TGTGCCAGCAGCTTGGTGGGTGCGGGAGATACTGAAGCTTTCTTT. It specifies CASSLVGAGDTEAFF.

The CDR3 loop reads CASSIRGRAGEKLFF. CDR3 coding DNA: TGTGCCAGTAGTATCCGCGGCAGGGCCGGTGAAAAACTGTTTTTT. V gene TRBV19 combines with J gene TRBJ1-4, with a possible D match to TRBD1 (5 bases). V lost 3 bases and J lost 7, with 15 bases in between. The CDR3 is 15 amino acids. In germline, CDR1 is LNHDA, CDR2 SQIVND (reference sequence).

CDR3 amino acids: CATTPGQGLVNTEAFF. The CDR3 DNA reads as TGTGCCACCACCCCGGGACAGGGGCTTGTGAACACTGAAGCTTTCTTT. J is TRBJ1-1 and V is TRBV15, with 10 bases aligning to TRBD1. J lost 0 bases, V lost 7 bases, and 8 bases had no gene match. The V gene's germline CDR1 is LNHNV and CDR2 YYDKDF (reference sequence). The CDR3 length is 16 residues.

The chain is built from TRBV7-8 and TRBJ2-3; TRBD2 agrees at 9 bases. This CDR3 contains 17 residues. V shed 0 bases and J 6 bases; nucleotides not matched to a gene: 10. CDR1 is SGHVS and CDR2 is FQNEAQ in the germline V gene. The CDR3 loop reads CASSLASGSLTGDTQYF. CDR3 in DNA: TGTGCCAGCAGCTTAGCTAGCGGGAGCCTAACTGGGGATACGCAGTATTTT.

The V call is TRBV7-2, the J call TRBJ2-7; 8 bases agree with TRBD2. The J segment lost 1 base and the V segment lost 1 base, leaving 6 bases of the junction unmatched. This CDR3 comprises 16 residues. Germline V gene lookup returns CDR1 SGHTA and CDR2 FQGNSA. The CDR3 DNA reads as TGTGCCAGCAGCTTAGTTGGTAGCGGGGAGTCCTACGAGCAGTACTTC. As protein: CASSLVGSGESYEQYF.

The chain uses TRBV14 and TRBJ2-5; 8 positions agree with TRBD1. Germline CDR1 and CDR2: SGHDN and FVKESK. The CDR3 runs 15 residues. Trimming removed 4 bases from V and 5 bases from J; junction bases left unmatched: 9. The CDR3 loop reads CASSPLGQGQETQYF. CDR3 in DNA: TGTGCCAGCAGCCCCCTTGGACAGGGACAGGAGACCCAGTACTTC.

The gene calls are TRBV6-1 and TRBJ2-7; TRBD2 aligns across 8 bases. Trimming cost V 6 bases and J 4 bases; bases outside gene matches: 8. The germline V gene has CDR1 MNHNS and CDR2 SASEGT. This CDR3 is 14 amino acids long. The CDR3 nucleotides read TGTGCCAGCAGCGGACTAGCCACGGGGTACGAGCAGTACTTC. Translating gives CASSGLATGYEQYF.

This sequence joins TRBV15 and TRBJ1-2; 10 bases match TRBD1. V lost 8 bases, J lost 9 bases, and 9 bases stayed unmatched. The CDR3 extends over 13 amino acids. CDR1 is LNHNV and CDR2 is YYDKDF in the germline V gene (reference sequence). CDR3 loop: CATSGTGASRYTF. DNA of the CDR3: TGTGCCACCTCCGGGACAGGGGCTTCTCGCTACACCTTC. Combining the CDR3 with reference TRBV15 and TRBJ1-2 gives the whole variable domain DAMVIQNPRYQVTQFGKPVTLSCSQTLNHNVMYWYQQKSSQAPKLLFHYYDKDFNNEADTPDNFQSRRPNTSFCFLDIRSPGLGDTAMYLCATSGTGASRYTFGSGTRLTVV.

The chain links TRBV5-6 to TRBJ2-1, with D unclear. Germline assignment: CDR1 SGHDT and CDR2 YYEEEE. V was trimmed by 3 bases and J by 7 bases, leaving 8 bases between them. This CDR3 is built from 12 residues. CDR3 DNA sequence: TGTGCCAGCAGCTATACTGAAAATGAGCAGTTCTTC. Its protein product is CASSYTENEQFF.

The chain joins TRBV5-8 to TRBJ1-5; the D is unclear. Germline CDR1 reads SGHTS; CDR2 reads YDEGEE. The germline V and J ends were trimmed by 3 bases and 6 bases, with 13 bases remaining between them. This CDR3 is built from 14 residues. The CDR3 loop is CASSSGLGSQPQHF. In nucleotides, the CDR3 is TGTGCCAGCAGCTCGGGCCTTGGGAGTCAGCCCCAGCATTTT. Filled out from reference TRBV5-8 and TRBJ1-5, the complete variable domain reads EAGVTQSPTHLIKTRGQQATLRCSPISGHTSVYWYQQALGLGLQFLLWYDEGEERNRGNFPPRFSGRQFPNYSSELNVNALELEDSALYLCASSSGLGSQPQHFGDGTRLSIL.

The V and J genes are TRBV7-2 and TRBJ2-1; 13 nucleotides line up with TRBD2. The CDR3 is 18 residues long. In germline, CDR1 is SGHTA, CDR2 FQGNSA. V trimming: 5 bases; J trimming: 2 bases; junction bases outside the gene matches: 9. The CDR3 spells CASSTRTSGSFTYNEQFF. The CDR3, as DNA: TGTGCCAGCAGCACCCGGACTAGCGGGAGTTTCACCTACAATGAGCAGTTCTTC.

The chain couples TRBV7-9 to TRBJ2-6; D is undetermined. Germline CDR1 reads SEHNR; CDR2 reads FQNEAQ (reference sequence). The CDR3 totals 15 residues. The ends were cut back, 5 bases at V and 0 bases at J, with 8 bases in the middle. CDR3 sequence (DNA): TGTGCCAGCAGCGCTACAGTCTCTGGGGCCAACGTCCTGACTTTC. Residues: CASSATVSGANVLTF.

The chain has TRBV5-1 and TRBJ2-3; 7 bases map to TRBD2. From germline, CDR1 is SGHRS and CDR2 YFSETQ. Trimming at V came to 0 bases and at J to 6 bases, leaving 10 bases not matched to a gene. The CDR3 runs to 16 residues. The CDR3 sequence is CASSLALAEEVDTQYF. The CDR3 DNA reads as TGCGCCAGCAGCTTGGCTCTAGCGGAAGAGGTGGATACGCAGTATTTT.

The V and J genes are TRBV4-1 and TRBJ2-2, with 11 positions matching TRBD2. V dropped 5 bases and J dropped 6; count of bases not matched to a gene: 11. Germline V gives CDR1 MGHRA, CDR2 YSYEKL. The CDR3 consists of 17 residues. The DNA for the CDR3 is TGCGCCAGCAGCAAAACTACTAGCGGGAGTGGTGCCGGGGAGCTGTTTTTT. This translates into CASSKTTSGSGAGELFF.

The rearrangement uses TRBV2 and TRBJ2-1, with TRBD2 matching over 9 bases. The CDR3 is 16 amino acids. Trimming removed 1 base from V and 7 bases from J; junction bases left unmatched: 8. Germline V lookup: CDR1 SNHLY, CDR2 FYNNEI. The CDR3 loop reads CASSEEGAGGINEQFF. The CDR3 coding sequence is TGTGCCAGCAGTGAAGAAGGAGCGGGGGGCATAAATGAGCAGTTCTTC.

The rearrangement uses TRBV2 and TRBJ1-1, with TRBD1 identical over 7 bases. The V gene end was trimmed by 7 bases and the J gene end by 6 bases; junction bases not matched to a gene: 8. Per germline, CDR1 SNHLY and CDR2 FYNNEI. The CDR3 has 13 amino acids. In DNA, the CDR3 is TGTGCCAGCAAATTCGAAGGGGGCCCTGAAGCTTTCTTT. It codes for CASKFEGGPEAFF. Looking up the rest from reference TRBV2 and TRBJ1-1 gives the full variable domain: EPEVTQTPSHQVTQMGQEVILRCVPISNHLYFYWYRQILGQKVEFLVSFYNNEISEKSEIFDDQFSVERPDGSNFTLKIRSTKLEDSAMYFCASKFEGGPEAFFGQGTRLTVV.

Here the CDR3 DNA reads TGTGCCAGCAGCTTGGGAGGTATTATCTTGAACACTGAAGCTTTCTTT. As protein: CASSLGGIILNTEAFF. This sequence joins TRBV5-5 and TRBJ1-1; the D is unclear. The CDR3 has 16 amino acids. Trimming stripped 0 bases from V and 0 bases from J, with 12 bases between. Germline V gives CDR1 SGHKS, CDR2 YYEKEE (reference sequence). Variable domain in full (rest from reference TRBV5-5 and TRBJ1-1): DAGVTQSPTHLIKTRGQQVTLRCSPISGHKSVSWYQQVLGQGPQFIFQYYEKEERGRGNFPDRFSARQFPNYSSELNVNALLLGDSALYLCASSLGGIILNTEAFFGQGTRLTVV.

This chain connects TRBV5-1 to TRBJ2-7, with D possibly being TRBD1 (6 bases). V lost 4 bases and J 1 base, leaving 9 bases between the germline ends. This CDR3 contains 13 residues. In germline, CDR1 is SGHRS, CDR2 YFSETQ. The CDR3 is CASSQGYSYEQYF. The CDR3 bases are TGCGCCAGCAGCCAGGGGTATTCCTACGAGCAGTACTTC.

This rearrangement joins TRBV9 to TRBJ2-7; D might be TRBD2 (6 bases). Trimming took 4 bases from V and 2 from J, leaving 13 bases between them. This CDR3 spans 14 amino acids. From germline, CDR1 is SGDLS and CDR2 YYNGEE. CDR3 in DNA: TGTGCCAGCAGCCCGGAAAGGAGGGCCTACGAGCAGTACTTC. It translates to CASSPERRAYEQYF. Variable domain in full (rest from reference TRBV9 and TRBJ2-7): DSGVTQTPKHLITATGQRVTLRCSPRSGDLSVYWYQQSLDQGLQFLIQYYNGEERAKGNILERFSAQQFPDLHSELNLSSLELGDSALYFCASSPERRAYEQYFGPGTRLTVT.

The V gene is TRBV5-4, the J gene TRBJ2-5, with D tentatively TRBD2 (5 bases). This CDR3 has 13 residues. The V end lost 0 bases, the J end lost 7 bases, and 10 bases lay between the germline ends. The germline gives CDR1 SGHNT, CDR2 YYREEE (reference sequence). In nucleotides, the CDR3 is TGTGCCAGCAGCTTGGACCCCGGAGGGACCCAGTACTTC. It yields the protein CASSLDPGGTQYF.

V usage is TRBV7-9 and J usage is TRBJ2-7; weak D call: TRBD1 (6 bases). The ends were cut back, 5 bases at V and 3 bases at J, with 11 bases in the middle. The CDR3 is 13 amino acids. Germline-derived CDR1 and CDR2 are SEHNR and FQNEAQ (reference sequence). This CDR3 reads CASSTGQLYEQYF. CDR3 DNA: TGTGCCAGCAGCACCGGACAGCTCTACGAGCAGTACTTC. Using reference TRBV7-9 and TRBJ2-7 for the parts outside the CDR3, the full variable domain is DTGVSQNPRHKITKRGQNVTFRCDPISEHNRLYWYRQTLGQGPEFLTYFQNEAQLEKSRLLSDRFSAERPKGSFSTLEIQRTEQGDSAMYLCASSTGQLYEQYFGPGTRLTVT.

CDR3 loop: CASSQRQGSHEQYF. The DNA of the CDR3 is TGCGCCAGCAGCCAGAGACAGGGTTCCCACGAGCAGTACTTC. This rearrangement joins TRBV4-3 to TRBJ2-7, with 7 nucleotides matching TRBD1. Germline assignment: CDR1 LGHNA and CDR2 YSLEER. The CDR3 has 14 amino acids. J gave up 5 bases and V 3 bases, and 7 bases lay outside the gene matches.

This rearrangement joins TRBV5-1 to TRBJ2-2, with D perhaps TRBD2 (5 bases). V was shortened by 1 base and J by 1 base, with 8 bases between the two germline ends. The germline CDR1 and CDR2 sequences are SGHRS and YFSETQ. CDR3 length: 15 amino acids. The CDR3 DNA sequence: TGCGCCAGCAGCTTGCTGGCGGGGAACACCGGGGAGCTGTTTTTT. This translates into CASSLLAGNTGELFF.